This T cell receptor beta chain was recorded in a study of T cell responses to AZD1222 COVID-19 vaccine. Study observations and caveats: Reports indicate that nearly half of spike-specific TCRs are directed at unmutated variant regions. White British people made up most donors, females outnumbered males, and clonal diversity was possibly underestimated. Only a handful of AZD1222 recipients, several in all, had baseline seropositivity. There were repertoire samples only from the period after the peak T cell response.

For this clone: Its antigen is not known.

Between the trimmed V and J ends, which lost 5 bases and 4 bases, there was a span of 17 bases. Germline CDR1 reads WSHSY; CDR2 reads SAAADI. This CDR3 region has 15 residues. The table came from immunoSEQ multiplex PCR; TCRdb's copy has only in-frame clones and leaves some out. The sample includes some 150,000 clones, around 86% of them seen just once. The sample was peripheral blood, taken on day 0 of MenACWY control vaccination. This chain joins TRBV10-2 and TRBJ1-2, with D unresolved. This clonotype was sampled from an adult in good health. The CDR3: CASSFSEQVSYGYTF. The DNA for the CDR3 is TGCGCCAGCAGTTTCTCGGAACAAGTCTCCTATGGCTACACCTTC.